This record concerns one T cell receptor beta chain sequence. The antigen is unknown. This record comes from a study of PD-1 blockade in classical Hodgkin lymphoma. Documented time point: newly diagnosed, previously untreated cHL patient sample. The authors compared against newly diagnosed, untreated classical Hodgkin lymphoma PBMCs. General study points: Sources of repertoire differences remain undefined, possibly disease activity or prior therapy. Compared with healthy donors, newly diagnosed patients reportedly showed lower baseline TCR diversity.

The assay was immunoSEQ multiplex PCR, and TCRdb's table has in-frame clones only and misses some. The sample comprises 45,000 to 60,000 clones, approximately 91% of which are singletons, and roughly 5.3% rests with the top ten. The CDR3 is made up of 17 amino acids. Germline V CDR1 and CDR2: SGDLS, YYNGEE. Deletions cut 0 bases from V and 0 bases from J, with 14 bases between. The receptor's source is a human donor with classical Hodgkin lymphoma. The chain employs TRBV9 and TRBJ2-3; TRBD2 is a possible D gene (6 bases). The sample comprised peripheral blood mononuclear cells (PBMCs). The CDR3 sequence: CASSVGGAGTSTDTQYF. The CDR3 DNA sequence: TGTGCCAGCAGCGTAGGCGGGGCGGGAACCAGCACAGATACGCAGTATTTT. Looking up the rest from reference TRBV9 and TRBJ2-3 gives the full variable domain: DSGVTQTPKHLITATGQRVTLRCSPRSGDLSVYWYQQSLDQGLQFLIQYYNGEERAKGNILERFSAQQFPDLHSELNLSSLELGDSALYFCASSVGGAGTSTDTQYFGPGTRLTVL.